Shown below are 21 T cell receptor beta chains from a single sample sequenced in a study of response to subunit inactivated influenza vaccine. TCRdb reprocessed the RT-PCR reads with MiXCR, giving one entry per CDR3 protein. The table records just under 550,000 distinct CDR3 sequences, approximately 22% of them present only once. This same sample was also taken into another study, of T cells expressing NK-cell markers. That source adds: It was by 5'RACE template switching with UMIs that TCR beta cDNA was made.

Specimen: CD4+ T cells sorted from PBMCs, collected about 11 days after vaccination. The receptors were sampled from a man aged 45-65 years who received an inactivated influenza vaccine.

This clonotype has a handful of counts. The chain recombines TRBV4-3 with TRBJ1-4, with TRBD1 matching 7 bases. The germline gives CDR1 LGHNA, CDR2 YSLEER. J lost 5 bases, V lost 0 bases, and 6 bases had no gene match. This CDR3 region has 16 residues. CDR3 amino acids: CASSQDRGRRNEKLFF. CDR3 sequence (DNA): TGCGCCAGCAGCCAAGATAGGGGGCGGAGAAATGAAAAACTGTTTTTT.

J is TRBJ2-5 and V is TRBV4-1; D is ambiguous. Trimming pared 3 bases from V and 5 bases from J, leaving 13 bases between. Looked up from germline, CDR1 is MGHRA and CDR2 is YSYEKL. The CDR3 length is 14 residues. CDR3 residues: CASSHPSRKETQYF. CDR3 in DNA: TGCGCCAGCAGCCACCCAAGCAGAAAGGAGACCCAGTACTTC.

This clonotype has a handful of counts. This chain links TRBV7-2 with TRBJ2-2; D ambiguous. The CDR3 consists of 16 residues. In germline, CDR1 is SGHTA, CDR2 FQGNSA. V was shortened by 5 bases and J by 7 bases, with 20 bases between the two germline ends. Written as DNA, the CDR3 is TGTGCCAGCAGCCAATTACCGACTTCTAGTGGCGGGGAGCTGTTTTTT. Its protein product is CASSQLPTSSGGELFF.

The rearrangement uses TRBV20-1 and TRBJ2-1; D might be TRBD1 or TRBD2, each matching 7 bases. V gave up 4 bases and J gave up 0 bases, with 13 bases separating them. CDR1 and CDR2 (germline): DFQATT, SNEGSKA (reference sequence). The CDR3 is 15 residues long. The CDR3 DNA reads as TGCAGTGCTACAGGGGGGGCGCCCTCCTACAATGAGCAGTTCTTC. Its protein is CSATGGAPSYNEQFF.

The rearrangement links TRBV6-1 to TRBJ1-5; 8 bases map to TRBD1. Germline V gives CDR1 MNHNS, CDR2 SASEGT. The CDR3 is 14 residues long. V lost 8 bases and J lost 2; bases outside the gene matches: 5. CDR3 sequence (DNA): TGTGCCAGCCGACAGGGGATAGGCAATCAGCCCCAGCATTTT. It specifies CASRQGIGNQPQHF.

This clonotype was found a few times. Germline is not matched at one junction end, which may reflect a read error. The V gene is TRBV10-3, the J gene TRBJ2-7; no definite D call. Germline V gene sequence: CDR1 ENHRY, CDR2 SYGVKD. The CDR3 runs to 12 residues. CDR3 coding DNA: TGTGCCACCAGTGAACGGACCTACGAGCAGTACTTC. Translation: CATSERTYEQYF.

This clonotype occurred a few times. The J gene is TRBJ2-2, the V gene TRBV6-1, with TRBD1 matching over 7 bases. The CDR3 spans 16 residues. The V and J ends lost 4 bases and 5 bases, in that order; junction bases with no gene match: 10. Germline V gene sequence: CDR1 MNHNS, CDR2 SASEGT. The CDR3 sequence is CASSAHRDSGTGELFF. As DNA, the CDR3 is TGTGCCAGCAGTGCGCACCGGGACAGCGGAACCGGGGAGCTGTTTTTT.

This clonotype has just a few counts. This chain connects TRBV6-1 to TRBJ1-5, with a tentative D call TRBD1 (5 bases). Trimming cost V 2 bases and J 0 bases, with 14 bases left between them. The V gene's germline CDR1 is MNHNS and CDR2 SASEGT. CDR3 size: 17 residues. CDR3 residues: CASSEKTATLSNQPQHF. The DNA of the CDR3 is TGTGCCAGCAGTGAAAAGACAGCTACACTTAGCAATCAGCCCCAGCATTTT.

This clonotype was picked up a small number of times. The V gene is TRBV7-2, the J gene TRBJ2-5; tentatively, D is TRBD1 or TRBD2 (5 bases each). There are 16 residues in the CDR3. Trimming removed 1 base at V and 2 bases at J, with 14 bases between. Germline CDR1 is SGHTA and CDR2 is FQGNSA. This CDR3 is CASSLEGRTGQETQYF. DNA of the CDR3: TGTGCCAGCAGCTTAGAGGGACGGACGGGACAAGAGACCCAGTACTTC.

CDR3: CASSFGAEAGDEQFF. CDR3 coding DNA: TGTGCCAGCAGCTTTGGGGCCGAGGCCGGGGATGAGCAGTTCTTC. The chain links TRBV11-1 to TRBJ2-1; D may match TRBD1 or TRBD2 (5 bases each). Trimming cost V 3 bases and J 8 bases, with 17 bases left between them. Germline V gene sequence: CDR1 SGHAT, CDR2 FQDESV (reference sequence). This CDR3 spans 15 amino acids.

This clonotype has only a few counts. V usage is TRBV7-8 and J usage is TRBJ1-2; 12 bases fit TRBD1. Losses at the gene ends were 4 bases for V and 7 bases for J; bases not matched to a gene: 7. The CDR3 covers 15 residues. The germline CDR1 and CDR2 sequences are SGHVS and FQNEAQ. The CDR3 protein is CASSSTGTGGVGYTF. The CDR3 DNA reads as TGTGCCAGCAGCTCAACCGGGACAGGGGGCGTTGGCTACACCTTC.

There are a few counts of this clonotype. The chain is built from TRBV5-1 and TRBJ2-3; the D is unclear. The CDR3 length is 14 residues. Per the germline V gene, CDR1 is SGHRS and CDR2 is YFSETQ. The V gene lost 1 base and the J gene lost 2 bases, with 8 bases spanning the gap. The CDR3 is CASSLLRPTDTQYF. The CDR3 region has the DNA TGCGCCAGCAGCTTGTTGCGGCCCACAGATACGCAGTATTTT.

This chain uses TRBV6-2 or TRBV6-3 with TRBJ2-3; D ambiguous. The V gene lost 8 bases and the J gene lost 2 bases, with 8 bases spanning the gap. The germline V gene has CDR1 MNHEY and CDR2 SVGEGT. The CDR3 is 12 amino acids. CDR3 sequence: CASASATDTQYF. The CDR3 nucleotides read TGTGCCAGCGCCTCGGCCACAGATACGCAGTATTTT.

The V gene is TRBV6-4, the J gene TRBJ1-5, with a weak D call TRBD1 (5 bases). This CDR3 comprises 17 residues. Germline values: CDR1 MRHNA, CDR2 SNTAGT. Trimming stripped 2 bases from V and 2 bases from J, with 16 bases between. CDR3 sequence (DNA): TGTGCCAGCAGTGACGGTCCAGGGAGAAGCGGCAATCAGCCCCAGCATTTT. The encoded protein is CASSDGPGRSGNQPQHF.

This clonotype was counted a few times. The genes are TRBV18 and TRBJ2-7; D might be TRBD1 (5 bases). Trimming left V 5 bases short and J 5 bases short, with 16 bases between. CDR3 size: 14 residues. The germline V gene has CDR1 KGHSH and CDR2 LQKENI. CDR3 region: CASSRQPAVDEQYF. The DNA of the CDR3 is TGTGCCAGCTCAAGACAGCCTGCAGTGGACGAGCAGTACTTC.

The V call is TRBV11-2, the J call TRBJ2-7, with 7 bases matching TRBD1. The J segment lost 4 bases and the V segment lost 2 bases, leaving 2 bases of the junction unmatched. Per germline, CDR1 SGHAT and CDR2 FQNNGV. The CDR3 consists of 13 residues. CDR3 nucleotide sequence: TGTGCCAGCAGCTTACACAGGGGATACGAGCAGTACTTC. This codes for CASSLHRGYEQYF.

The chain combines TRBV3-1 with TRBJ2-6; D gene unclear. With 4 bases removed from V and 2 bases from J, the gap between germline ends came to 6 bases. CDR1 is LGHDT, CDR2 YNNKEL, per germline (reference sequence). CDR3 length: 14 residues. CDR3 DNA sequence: TGTGCCAGCAGCCGACTCACTGGGGCCAACGTCCTGACTTTC. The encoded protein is CASSRLTGANVLTF.

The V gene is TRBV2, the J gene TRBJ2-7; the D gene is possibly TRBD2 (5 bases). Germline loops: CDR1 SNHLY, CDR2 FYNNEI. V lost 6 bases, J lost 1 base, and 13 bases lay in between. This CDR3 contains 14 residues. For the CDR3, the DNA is TGTGCCAGCAGGAAAAGCGGCCTATCCTACGAGCAGTACTTC. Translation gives CASRKSGLSYEQYF.

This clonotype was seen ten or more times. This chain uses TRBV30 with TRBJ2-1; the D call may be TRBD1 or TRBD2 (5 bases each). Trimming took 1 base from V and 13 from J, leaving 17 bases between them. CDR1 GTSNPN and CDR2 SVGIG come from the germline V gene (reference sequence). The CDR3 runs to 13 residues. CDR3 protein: CAWSAGTAGFQFF. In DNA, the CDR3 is TGTGCCTGGAGTGCCGGGACCGCAGGGTTTCAGTTCTTC.

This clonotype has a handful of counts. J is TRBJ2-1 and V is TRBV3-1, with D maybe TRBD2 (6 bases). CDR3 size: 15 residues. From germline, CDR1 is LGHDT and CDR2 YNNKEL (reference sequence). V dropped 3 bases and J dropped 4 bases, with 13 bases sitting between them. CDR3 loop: CASSQFRDLYNEQFF. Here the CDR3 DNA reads TGTGCCAGCAGCCAGTTCCGGGACTTATACAATGAGCAGTTCTTC.

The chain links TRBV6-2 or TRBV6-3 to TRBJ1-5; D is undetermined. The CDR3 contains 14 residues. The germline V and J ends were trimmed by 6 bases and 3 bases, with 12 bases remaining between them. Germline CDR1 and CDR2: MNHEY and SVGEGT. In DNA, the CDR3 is TGTGCCAGCAGCCAATCCAGTATCAATCAGCCCCAGCATTTT. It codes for CASSQSSINQPQHF.